This T cell receptor beta chain emerged from a study of blood T cell repertoires in COVID-19. Across the study: Sources were T cells, B-cell-depleted T cells, or PBMCs; the material itself was cDNA or gDNA.

In this sample, this clone turned up once. A Seattle source enrolled patients during active infection and followed them longitudinally. Original processing notes: By means of reference gene primer amplification, nucleated cell counts were estimated. The table came from immunoSEQ multiplex PCR; TCRdb's copy has only in-frame clones and leaves some out. Clone size and V and J calls were adopted from that table, with D and trimming inferred from the DNA. The table has 400,000 or so clones, about 89% seen once. This receptor was identified in a woman aged 35 to 49 with COVID-19, enrolled during active disease. The sequencing input was peripheral blood.

The chain's CDR3 is CASSPGRTGGFETQYF. Written as DNA, the CDR3 is TGTGCCAGCTCACCCGGCCGAACAGGGGGCTTCGAGACCCAGTACTTC. The rearrangement joins TRBV18 to TRBJ2-5; TRBD1 agrees at 9 bases. The germline CDR1 and CDR2 sequences are KGHSH and LQKENI. The CDR3 runs to 16 residues. V lost 3 bases to trimming and J lost 5 bases; unmatched junction nucleotides: 10.